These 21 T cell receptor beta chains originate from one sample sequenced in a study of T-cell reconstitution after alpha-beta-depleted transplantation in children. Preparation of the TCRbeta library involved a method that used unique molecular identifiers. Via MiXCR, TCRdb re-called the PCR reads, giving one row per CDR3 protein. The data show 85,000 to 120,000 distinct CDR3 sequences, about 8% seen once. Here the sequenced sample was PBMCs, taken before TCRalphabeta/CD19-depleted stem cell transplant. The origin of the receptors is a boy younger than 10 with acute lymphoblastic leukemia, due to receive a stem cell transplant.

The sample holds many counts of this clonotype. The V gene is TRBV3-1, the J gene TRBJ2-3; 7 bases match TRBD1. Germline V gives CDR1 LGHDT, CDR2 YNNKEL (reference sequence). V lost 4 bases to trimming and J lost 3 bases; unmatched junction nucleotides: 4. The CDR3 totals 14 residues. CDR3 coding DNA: TGTGCCAGCAGCCGGACAGGAGAAACAGATACGCAGTATTTT. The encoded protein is CASSRTGETDTQYF.

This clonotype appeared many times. The CDR3 reads CASSFKGLAAQETQYF. Here the CDR3 DNA reads TGCGCCAGCAGCTTTAAGGGACTAGCGGCCCAAGAGACCCAGTACTTC. The chain is built from TRBV5-1 and TRBJ2-5; 11 positions agree with TRBD2. CDR1 is SGHRS and CDR2 is YFSETQ in the germline V gene. The CDR3 extends over 16 amino acids. Trimming cost V 2 bases and J 1 base; bases outside gene matches: 4.

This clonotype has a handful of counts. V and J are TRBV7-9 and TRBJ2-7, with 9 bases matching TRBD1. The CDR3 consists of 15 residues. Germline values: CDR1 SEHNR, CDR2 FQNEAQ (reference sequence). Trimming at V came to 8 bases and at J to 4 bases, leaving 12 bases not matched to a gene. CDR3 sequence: CASGLLFDRGYEQYF. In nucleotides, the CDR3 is TGTGCCAGCGGATTACTCTTCGACAGGGGGTACGAGCAGTACTTC.

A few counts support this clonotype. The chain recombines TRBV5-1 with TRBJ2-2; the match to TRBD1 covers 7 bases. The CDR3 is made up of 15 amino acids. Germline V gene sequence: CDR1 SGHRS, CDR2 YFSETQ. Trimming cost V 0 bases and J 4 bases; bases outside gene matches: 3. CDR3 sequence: CASSLGDRITGELFF. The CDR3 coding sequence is TGCGCCAGCAGCTTGGGGGACAGAATCACCGGGGAGCTGTTTTTT.

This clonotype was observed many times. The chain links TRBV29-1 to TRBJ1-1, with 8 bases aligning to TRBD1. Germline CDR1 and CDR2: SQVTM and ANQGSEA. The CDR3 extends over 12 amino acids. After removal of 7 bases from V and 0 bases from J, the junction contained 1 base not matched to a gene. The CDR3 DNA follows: TGCAGCGCGGGACAGGTGAACACTGAAGCTTTCTTT. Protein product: CSAGQVNTEAFF.

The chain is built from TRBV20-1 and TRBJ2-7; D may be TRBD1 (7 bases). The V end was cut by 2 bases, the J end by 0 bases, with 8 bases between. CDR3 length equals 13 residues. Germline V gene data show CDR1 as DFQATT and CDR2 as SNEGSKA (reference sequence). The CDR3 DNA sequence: TGCAGTGCTAGACAGGGGGGCTCCTACGAGCAGTACTTC. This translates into CSARQGGSYEQYF.

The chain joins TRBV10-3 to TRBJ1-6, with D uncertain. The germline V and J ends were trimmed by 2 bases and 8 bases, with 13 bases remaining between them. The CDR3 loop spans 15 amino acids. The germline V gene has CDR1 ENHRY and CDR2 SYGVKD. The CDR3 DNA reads TGTGCCATCAGTGAGACATCGAGGGTTTATTCACCCCTCCACTTT. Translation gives CAISETSRVYSPLHF.

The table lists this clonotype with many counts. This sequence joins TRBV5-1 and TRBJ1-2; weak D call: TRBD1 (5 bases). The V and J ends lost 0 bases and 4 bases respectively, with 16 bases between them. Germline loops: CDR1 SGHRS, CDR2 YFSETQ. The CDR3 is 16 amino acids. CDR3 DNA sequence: TGCGCCAGCAGCTTGGCCGGGGCCAAGGGCGGCTATGGCTACACCTTC. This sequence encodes CASSLAGAKGGYGYTF.

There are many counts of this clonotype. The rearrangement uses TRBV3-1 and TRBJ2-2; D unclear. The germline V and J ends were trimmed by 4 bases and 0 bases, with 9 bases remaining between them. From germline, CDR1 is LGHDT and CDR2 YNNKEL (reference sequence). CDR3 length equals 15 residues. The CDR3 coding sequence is TGTGCCAGCAGCCCTGTGGCAGCGAACACCGGGGAGCTGTTTTTT. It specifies CASSPVAANTGELFF.

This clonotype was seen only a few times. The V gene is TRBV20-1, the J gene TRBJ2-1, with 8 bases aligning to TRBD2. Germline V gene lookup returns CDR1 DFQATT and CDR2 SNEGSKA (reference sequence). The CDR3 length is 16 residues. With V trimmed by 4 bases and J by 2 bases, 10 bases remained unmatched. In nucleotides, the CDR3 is TGCAGTGCTAACGATCGACGGGGGGGAACCTACAATGAGCAGTTCTTC. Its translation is CSANDRRGGTYNEQFF.

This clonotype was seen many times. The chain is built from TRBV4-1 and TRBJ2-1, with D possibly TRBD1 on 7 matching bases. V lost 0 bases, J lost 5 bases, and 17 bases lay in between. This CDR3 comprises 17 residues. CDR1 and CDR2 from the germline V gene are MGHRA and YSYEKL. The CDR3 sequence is CASSQDRGTDKDNEQFF. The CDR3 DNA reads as TGCGCCAGCAGCCAAGATCGCGGGACAGATAAGGACAATGAGCAGTTCTTC.

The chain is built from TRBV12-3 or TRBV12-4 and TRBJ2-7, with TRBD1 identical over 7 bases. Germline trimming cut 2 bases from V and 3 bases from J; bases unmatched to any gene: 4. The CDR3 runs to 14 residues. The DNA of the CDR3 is TGTGCCAGCAGTTTAAGGGACAGCCGCTACGAGCAGTACTTC. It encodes CASSLRDSRYEQYF.

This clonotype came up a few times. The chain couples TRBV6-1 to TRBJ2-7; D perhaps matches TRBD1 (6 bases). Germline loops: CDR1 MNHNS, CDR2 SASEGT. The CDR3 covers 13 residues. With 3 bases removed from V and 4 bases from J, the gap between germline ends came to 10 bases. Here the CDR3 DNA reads TGTGCCAGCAGTGAGGGGGCCGAATACGAGCAGTACTTC. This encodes CASSEGAEYEQYF.

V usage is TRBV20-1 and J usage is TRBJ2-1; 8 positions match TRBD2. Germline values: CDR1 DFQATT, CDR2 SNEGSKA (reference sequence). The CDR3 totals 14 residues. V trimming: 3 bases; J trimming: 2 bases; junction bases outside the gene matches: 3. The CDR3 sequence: CSASASGPYNEQFF. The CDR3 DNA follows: TGCAGTGCTAGCGCTAGCGGGCCCTACAATGAGCAGTTCTTC.

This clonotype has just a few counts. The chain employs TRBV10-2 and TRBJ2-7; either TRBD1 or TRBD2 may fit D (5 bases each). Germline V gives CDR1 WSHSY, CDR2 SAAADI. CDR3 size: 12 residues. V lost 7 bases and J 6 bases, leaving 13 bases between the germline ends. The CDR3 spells CASIDQGPEQYF. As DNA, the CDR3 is TGCGCCAGCATAGATCAGGGACCCGAGCAGTACTTC.

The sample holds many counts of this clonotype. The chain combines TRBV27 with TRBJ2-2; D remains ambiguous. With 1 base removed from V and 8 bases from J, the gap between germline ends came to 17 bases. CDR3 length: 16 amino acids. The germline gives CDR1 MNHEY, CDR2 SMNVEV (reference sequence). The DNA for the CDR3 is TGTGCCAGCAGTTTATATGAGCCGGAATCCGGGGGGGAGCTGTTTTTT. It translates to CASSLYEPESGGELFF.

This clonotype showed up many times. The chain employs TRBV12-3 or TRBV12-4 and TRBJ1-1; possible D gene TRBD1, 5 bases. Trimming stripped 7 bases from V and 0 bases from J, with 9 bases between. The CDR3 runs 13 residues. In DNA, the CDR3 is TGTGCCAGCACCCGGGGGATGAACACTGAAGCTTTCTTT. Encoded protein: CASTRGMNTEAFF.

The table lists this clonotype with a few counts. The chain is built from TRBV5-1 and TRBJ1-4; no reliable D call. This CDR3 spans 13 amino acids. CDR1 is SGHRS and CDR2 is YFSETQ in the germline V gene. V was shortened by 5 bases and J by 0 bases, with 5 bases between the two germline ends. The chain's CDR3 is CASSDATNEKLFF. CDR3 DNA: TGCGCCAGCAGTGATGCAACTAATGAAAAACTGTTTTTT.

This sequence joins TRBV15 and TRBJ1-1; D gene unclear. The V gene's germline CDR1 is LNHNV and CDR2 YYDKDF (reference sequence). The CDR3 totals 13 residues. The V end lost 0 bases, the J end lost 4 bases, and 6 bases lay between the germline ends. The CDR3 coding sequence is TGTGCCACCAGCAGAGATCGAATCACTGAAGCTTTCTTT. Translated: CATSRDRITEAFF.

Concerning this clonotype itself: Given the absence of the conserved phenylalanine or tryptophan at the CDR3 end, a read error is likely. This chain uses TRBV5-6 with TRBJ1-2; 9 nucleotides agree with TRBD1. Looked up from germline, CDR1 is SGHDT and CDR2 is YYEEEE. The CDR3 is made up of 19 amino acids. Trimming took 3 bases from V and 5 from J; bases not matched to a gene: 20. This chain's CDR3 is CASSSWGESPGQGRYGYTY. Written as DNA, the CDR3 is TGTGCCAGCAGCTCCTGGGGGGAATCTCCGGGACAGGGTCGATATGGCTACACCTAC.

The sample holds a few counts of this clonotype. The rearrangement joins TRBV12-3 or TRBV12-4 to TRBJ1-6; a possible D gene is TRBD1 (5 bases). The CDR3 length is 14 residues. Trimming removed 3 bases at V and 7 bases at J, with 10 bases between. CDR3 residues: CASSFGADNSPLHF. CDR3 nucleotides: TGTGCCAGCAGTTTCGGGGCAGACAATTCACCCCTCCACTTT.